A selection of T cell receptor beta chains follows, all from one sample in a study of shared clonotypes between healthy human individuals. TCRdb's copy holds only in-frame clones and misses some; the assay was immunoSEQ multiplex PCR. The sample records approximately 2.5 million clones, 80% to 95% being singletons. The specimen was naive CD4+ T cells from PBMCs. All receptors derive from a man aged 18 to 30 in good health. Some clones in this sample may be carry-over from other donors' samples. Each CDR3 is given with its conserved first and last residue. A D gene is named only where the DNA matches it firmly. Expanded clones get a size class; other rows say once, few or many, or leave the size out.

>TRBD1|TRBJ1-5|NA|TRBV10-3
CAISESDRGIQPQHF
TGTGCCATCAGTGAGTCTGACAGGGGGATTCAGCCCCAGCATTTT
>NA|TRBJ2-7|NA|TRBV28
CASSAPGQLHEQYF
TGTGCCAGCAGCGCGCCGGGTCAACTCCACGAGCAGTACTTC
>NA|TRBJ1-2|NA|TRBV7-3
CASSLGGFHYGYTF
TGTGCCAGCAGCTTAGGCGGATTCCACTATGGCTACACCTTC
>NA|TRBJ2-1|NA|TRBV5-1
CASSRDSIRPFNEQFF
TGCGCCAGCAGCCGCGACTCGATCCGACCCTTCAATGAGCAGTTCTTC
>TRBD1|TRBJ2-7|NA|TRBV30
CAWSSGDSGTYEQYF
TGTGCCTGGAGCTCCGGGGACAGCGGAACCTACGAGCAGTACTTC
>TRBD2|TRBJ2-7|NA|TRBV28
CASRQGGGRADEQYF
TGTGCCAGCAGGCAGGGTGGCGGGAGGGCCGACGAGCAGTACTTC
>NA|TRBJ1-5|NA|TRBV19
CASSIRGNQPQHF
TGTGCCAGTAGTATTAGGGGGAATCAGCCCCAGCATTTT
>TRBD1|TRBJ2-7|NA|TRBV28
CATGPGTGVSYEQYF
TGTGCCACCGGGCCAGGGACAGGGGTTTCCTACGAGCAGTACTTC
>NA|TRBJ1-2|NA|TRBV27
CASSLLGPGYTF
TGTGCCAGCAGTTTACTGGGACCCGGCTACACCTTC
>NA|TRBJ2-5|NA|TRBV7-8
CASSLGAARGQETQYF
TGTGCCAGCAGCTTAGGTGCGGCTAGGGGGCAAGAGACCCAGTACTTC
>NA|TRBJ2-2|once|TRBV5-6
CASSLGVSWDTNTGELFF
TGTGCCAGCAGCTTGGGTGTTTCGTGGGACACGAACACCGGGGAGCTGTTTTTT
>NA|TRBJ1-1|NA|TRBV9
CASSLRLNGEAFF
TGTGCCAGCAGCCTTAGGTTGAATGGTGAAGCTTTCTTT
>NA|TRBJ1-4|NA|TRBV28
CASNAGPGPEKLFF
TGTGCCAGCAACGCCGGCCCAGGTCCCGAAAAACTGTTTTTT
>NA|TRBJ2-7|NA|TRBV28
CASRRDLGEQYF
TGTGCCAGCAGGAGAGATTTGGGCGAGCAGTACTTC
>TRBD1|TRBJ2-7|NA|TRBV29-1
CSVQGQGGEQYF
TGCAGCGTTCAAGGACAGGGCGGCGAGCAGTACTTC
>NA|TRBJ1-2|NA|TRBV5-1
CASSTAGTEYGYTF
TGCGCCAGCAGCACTGCCGGGACGGAGTATGGCTACACCTTC
>TRBD2|TRBJ2-1|NA|TRBV5-1
CASSSVAGSRNEQFF
TGCGCCAGCAGCTCCGTAGCGGGATCGCGGAATGAGCAGTTCTTC
>TRBD2|TRBJ2-1|NA|TRBV5-1
CASSLDPATSVHNEQFF
TGCGCCAGCAGCTTGGACCCTGCGACTAGCGTCCACAATGAGCAGTTCTTC
>NA|TRBJ2-3|NA|TRBV5-1
CASSSGVTPGTQYF
TGCGCCAGCAGCTCAGGCGTTACCCCAGGGACCCAGTATTTT
>TRBD1|TRBJ2-2|once|TRBV19
CASSGRLGQGGTGELFF
TGTGCCAGTAGCGGGAGACTGGGACAGGGAGGCACCGGGGAGCTGTTTTTT
>TRBD2|TRBJ2-3|once|TRBV7-3
CASSPLAGRGGTDTQYF
TGTGCCAGCAGCCCCCTAGCGGGAAGGGGGGGCACAGATACGCAGTATTTT
>NA|TRBJ1-5|NA|TRBV7-2
CASSPVGGAGNQPQHF
TGTGCCAGCAGCCCCGTCGGGGGGGCTGGCAATCAGCCCCAGCATTTT
>NA|TRBJ2-1|NA|TRBV11-2
CASSLSDGAWEYNEQFF
TGTGCCAGCAGCTTAAGTGATGGGGCCTGGGAGTACAATGAGCAGTTCTTC
>TRBD2|TRBJ2-3|NA|TRBV28
CASAASGTKYASTDTQYF
TGTGCCAGCGCAGCCTCCGGGACTAAGTATGCTAGCACAGATACGCAGTATTTT
>TRBD1|TRBJ2-7|NA|TRBV7-9
CASSRQGPYEQYF
TGTGCCAGCAGTCGACAGGGGCCCTACGAGCAGTACTTC
>TRBD2|TRBJ2-1|NA|TRBV4-2
CASSQEPQRTSGKNNEQFF
TGTGCCAGCAGCCAAGAACCCCAGAGGACTAGCGGAAAAAACAATGAGCAGTTCTTC
>TRBD1|TRBJ1-5|few|TRBV2
CASSPTGTQPQHF
TGTGCCAGCAGTCCGACAGGGACTCAGCCCCAGCATTTT
>NA|TRBJ1-2|NA|TRBV19
CASRAGVRNYGYTF
TGTGCCAGTAGGGCGGGGGTCAGAAACTATGGCTACACCTTC
>NA|TRBJ1-1|once|TRBV2
CASTLQKFTEAFF
TGTGCCAGCACTCTCCAGAAGTTCACTGAAGCTTTCTTT
>NA|TRBJ2-7|NA|TRBV11-2
CASSPSGRNYEQYF
TGTGCCAGCAGTCCATCCGGGAGAAACTACGAGCAGTACTTC
>TRBD1|TRBJ1-5|NA|TRBV5-1
CASSLDRGDQPQHF
TGCGCCAGCAGTCTGGACAGGGGGGATCAGCCCCAGCATTTT
>NA|TRBJ2-3|NA|TRBV15
CATSRGITATDTQYF
TGTGCCACCAGCAGGGGGATTACAGCAACAGATACGCAGTATTTT
>TRBD1|TRBJ2-1|NA|TRBV2
CASSDPGQTYNEQFF
TGTGCCAGCAGTGATCCGGGACAGACCTACAATGAGCAGTTCTTC
>NA|TRBJ2-1|NA|TRBV7-2
CASSLRQVSYNEQFF
TGTGCCAGCAGCTTAAGACAAGTTTCCTACAATGAGCAGTTCTTC
>TRBD2|TRBJ2-6|NA|TRBV4-3
CASSQNTLAGLSGANVLTF
TGCGCCAGCAGCCAAAATACTCTAGCGGGACTCTCTGGGGCCAACGTCCTGACTTTC
>NA|TRBJ2-7|NA|TRBV9
CASSVGGAPTSYEQYF
TGTGCCAGCAGCGTAGGGGGCGCGCCCACCTCCTACGAGCAGTACTTC
>TRBD1|TRBJ2-2|NA|TRBV9
CASSEDRAWTGELFF
TGTGCCAGCAGCGAGGACAGGGCGTGGACCGGGGAGCTGTTTTTT
>NA|TRBJ2-1|NA|TRBV5-6
CASSPSDKYNEQFF
TGTGCCAGCAGCCCGTCGGATAAGTACAATGAGCAGTTCTTC
>NA|TRBJ1-2|few|TRBV28
CASSLEDHLFGGYTF
TGTGCCAGCAGTTTGGAGGACCACTTATTTGGTGGCTACACCTTC
>TRBD1|TRBJ2-3|few|TRBV2
CASSGQGADTQYF
TGTGCCAGCAGCGGACAGGGGGCAGATACGCAGTATTTT
>NA|TRBJ2-1|NA|TRBV7-8
CASSLGSSYNEQFF
TGTGCCAGCAGCCTGGGGAGCTCCTACAATGAGCAGTTCTTC
>TRBD2|TRBJ2-3|NA|TRBV9
CASSSGLAGKADTQYF
TGTGCCAGCAGCTCAGGACTAGCGGGTAAGGCAGATACGCAGTATTTT
>NA|TRBJ2-3|NA|TRBV19
CASSIRGPPDTQYF
TGTGCCAGTAGTATACGAGGGCCTCCAGATACGCAGTATTTT
>NA|TRBJ1-6|NA|TRBV10-3
CAISDLLGGDNSPLHF
TGTGCCATCAGTGATCTGTTGGGGGGGGATAATTCACCCCTCCACTTT
>NA|TRBJ2-7|NA|TRBV5-4
CASSPPRGSTYEQYF
TGTGCCAGCAGCCCCCCGAGGGGGAGCACCTACGAGCAGTACTTC
>NA|TRBJ1-6|NA|TRBV5-1
CASSLSTGNNSPLHF
TGCGCCAGCAGCTTGAGTACAGGAAATAATTCACCCCTCCACTTT
>NA|TRBJ1-3|NA|TRBV29-1
CSATPGPNSGNTIYF
TGCAGCGCTACCCCCGGACCAAACTCTGGAAACACCATATATTTT
>NA|TRBJ2-3|NA|TRBV7-3
CASSLKVNRAGTDTQYF
TGTGCCAGCAGCTTAAAAGTCAACCGGGCAGGCACAGATACGCAGTATTTT
>NA|TRBJ1-2|NA|TRBV18
CASSPMDKNYGYTF
TGTGCCAGCTCACCTATGGACAAGAACTATGGCTACACCTTC
>TRBD1|TRBJ1-1|NA|TRBV28
CASSLWRGLGTEAFF
TGTGCCAGCAGTTTGTGGAGGGGGCTTGGGACTGAAGCTTTCTTT
>NA|TRBJ2-5|NA|TRBV9
CASSVSSAETQYF
TGTGCCAGCAGCGTCTCTAGCGCGGAGACCCAGTACTTC
>NA|TRBJ2-7|NA|TRBV9
CASSAQTWGYEQYF
TGTGCCAGCAGCGCCCAGACTTGGGGGTACGAGCAGTACTTC
>TRBD1|TRBJ1-1|NA|TRBV28
CASTSDRGETEAFF
TGTGCCAGCACCTCGGACAGGGGGGAAACTGAAGCTTTCTTT
>NA|TRBJ2-7|NA|TRBV11-2
CASSLKADSYEQYF
TGTGCCAGCAGCCTAAAAGCGGACTCCTACGAGCAGTACTTC
>NA|TRBJ1-2|NA|TRBV9
CASSVVGQGHYGYTF
TGTGCCAGCAGCGTCGTCGGTCAGGGGCACTATGGCTACACCTTC
>TRBD2|TRBJ2-1|NA|TRBV5-1
CASSFPMGLAGVPNEQFF
TGCGCCAGCAGCTTTCCCATGGGGCTAGCGGGAGTACCTAATGAGCAGTTCTTC
>NA|TRBJ2-3|NA|TRBV7-8
CASSLARIEAGRVTDTQYF
TGTGCCAGCAGCTTAGCGCGTATCGAAGCGGGTAGGGTCACAGATACGCAGTATTTT
>NA|TRBJ1-3|NA|TRBV7-9
CASSLGGASGNTIYF
TGTGCCAGCAGCTTAGGGGGAGCCTCTGGAAACACCATATATTTT